This T cell receptor (beta chain) was sequenced during a study of vaccination effects on CD4 cells after COVID-19. TCRdb keeps only in-frame clones here, not all; method: immunoSEQ multiplex PCR. The sample yields roughly 16,000 clones, over 60% seen once. Using viral peptide pools, the ViraFEST assay grew out antigen-specific CD4+ T cells prior to sequencing. When nine to ten days of culture had elapsed, CD4+ T cells were isolated. This individual contracted SARS-CoV-2 between March and December 2020, as verified by PCR. Every participant took two doses of the BNT162b2 or mRNA-1273 vaccine. This CDR3 has 14 residues. After removal of 1 base from V and 9 bases from J, the junction contained 8 bases not matched to a gene. Germline CDR1 reads MNHEY; CDR2 reads SMNVEV (reference sequence). With regard to this clone: The antigen remains unidentified.

The source was CD4+ T cells from PBMCs cultured with SARS-CoV-2 spike peptides, collected after COVID-19 vaccination. The chain couples TRBV27 to TRBJ2-7; TRBD2 aligns across 8 bases. The sequence was collected from a human donor who had a prior SARS-CoV-2 infection. The CDR3 reads CASSLYVGAGGQYF. The CDR3 nucleotides read TGTGCCAGCAGTTTATATGTTGGGGCGGGGGGGCAGTACTTC.